Sequencing of this T cell receptor (beta chain) was carried out in a study of blood T cell repertoires in COVID-19. Study-level information: Some COVID-19 samples were acute and others convalescent; all came from the United States, Italy and Spain.

Per the original data handling: Counts of nucleated cells, estimated from reference gene primer amplification, were obtained. The data were produced by immunoSEQ multiplex PCR, yet TCRdb's version contains in-frame clones alone and is incomplete. The V and J calls and the clone size are those of that table, but D and trimming were determined from the DNA. The sample shows under 150,000 clones, around 84% of them seen only once. Losses at the gene ends were 5 bases for V and 1 base for J; bases not matched to a gene: 3. The CDR3 is 14 amino acids. Input material: peripheral blood. This chain joins TRBV23-1 and TRBJ2-7; 9 bases line up with TRBD1. TRBV23-1 is an ORF; its function is uncertain. This TCR came from a human donor in a cohort sampled during active COVID-19. The chain's CDR3 is CASSRGTGSYEQYF. The CDR3 region has the DNA TGCGCCAGCAGTAGGGGGACAGGGTCCTACGAGCAGTACTTC.